Listed here is a single T cell receptor beta chain. What it binds is unknown. Time point denoted: patch test 3, about 24 weeks after DPC sensitization. The treatment: therapeutic diphenylcyclopropenone sensitization with weekly scalp DPC. Total RNA was isolated from whole blood that had not been fractionated. The data stem from a study of human T cells and chemical hapten exposure. At the level of the study: Patients additionally received therapeutic doses of diphenylcyclopropenone on the scalp once a week, and this continued throughout the approximately 22-week study. Patches with 0.01% DPC went on the upper back, and the tests were read at 6 days.

Each CDR3 protein is one row after TCRdb ran MiXCR on the RACE reads. The sample has tens of thousands of distinct CDR3 sequences; more than 9% are singletons. V dropped 7 bases and J dropped 8 bases, with 20 bases sitting between them. The CDR3 runs 15 residues. Study-level results: TCRs at high frequency, those above 1 in 1000, did not change with DPC sensitization. Because all patients had alopecia, their immune responses might differ from healthy ones.

This sequence originates from a man aged 50-60 years with alopecia areata. Some clones in this sample may be carry-over from other donors' samples. The sample in question was whole blood, obtained in connection with sensitization to the hapten diphenylcyclopropenone (DPC). The chain employs TRBV12-3 or TRBV12-4 and TRBJ1-4, with TRBD1 as a possible D gene (5 bases). CDR3 loop: CASTWGGTKREKLFF. CDR3 in DNA: TGTGCCAGCACCTGGGGGGGGACGAAGAGAGAAAAACTGTTTTTT.